This is a list of T cell receptor beta chains from one sample in a study of cytomegalovirus exposure and HLA in healthy donors. Sequencing used immunoSEQ multiplex PCR; TCRdb keeps in-frame clones, though not all of them. The repertoire holds about 200,000 clones, roughly 83% seen once, with around 0.42% in the top ten. Sequencing input: PBMCs. Receptors were obtained from a male donor in good health and CMV-seropositive. Both conserved end residues are part of each CDR3. The order of the fields is V gene, J gene, CDR3 length, CDR3 protein.

V: TRBV6-6; J: TRBJ2-3; length: 12; CDR3: CASSSHTDTQYF
V: TRBV10-3; J: TRBJ2-3; length: 14; CDR3: CASRAGTSTDTQYF
V: TRBV6-6; J: TRBJ2-3; length: 14; CDR3: CATRLAGKTDTQYF
V: TRBV29-1; J: TRBJ2-1; length: 12; CDR3: CSVESGGAWEFF
V: TRBV7-8; J: TRBJ1-2; length: 17; CDR3: CASSFPPGTDRTYGYTF
V: TRBV30; J: TRBJ2-3; length: 15; CDR3: CAWSTGGTSTDTQYF
V: TRBV7-2; J: TRBJ1-1; length: 11; CDR3: CASSKNTEAFF
V: TRBV7-2; J: TRBJ2-7; length: 12; CDR3: CASSPGHPSPYF
V: TRBV7-8; J: TRBJ1-2; length: 12; CDR3: CASSSGTVGYTF
V: TRBV28; J: TRBJ2-7; length: 17; CDR3: CASSSTGLAGNLYEQYF
V: TRBV6-5; J: TRBJ1-1; length: 13; CDR3: CASRSPPGTEAFF
V: TRBV18; J: TRBJ2-5; length: 13; CDR3: CASSPGQQETQYF
V: TRBV12-5; J: TRBJ1-2; length: 19; CDR3: CASGFRGQTDVPPIYGYTF
V: TRBV7-2; J: TRBJ2-7; length: 15; CDR3: CASSLVGGDIYEQYF
V: TRBV18; J: TRBJ1-6; length: 18; CDR3: CASSPVGLRSSYNSPLHF
V: TRBV2; J: TRBJ1-4; length: 14; CDR3: CASRAGPPAEKLFF
V: TRBV28; J: TRBJ2-3; length: 13; CDR3: CASSLTGRGTQYF
V: TRBV9; J: TRBJ2-2; length: 14; CDR3: CASRRQGAGGELFF
V: TRBV11-2; J: TRBJ1-5; length: 15; CDR3: CASSSLRDTDQPQHF
V: TRBV9; J: TRBJ2-7; length: 14; CDR3: CASSVDGHSYEQYF
V: TRBV9; J: TRBJ1-2; length: 20; CDR3: CASSVGSGRLLDVRLYGYTF
V: TRBV28; J: TRBJ2-7; length: 14; CDR3: CASSPGTGDYEQYF
V: TRBV27; J: -; length: 14; CDR3: CASSLGTGAYEQYF
V: TRBV5-1; J: TRBJ2-7; length: 11; CDR3: CASSALGEQYF
V: TRBV10-3; J: TRBJ2-5; length: 17; CDR3: CAINPSGLAGGEETQYF
V: TRBV2; J: TRBJ1-5; length: 13; CDR3: CASLREGTQPQHF
V: TRBV28; J: TRBJ1-5; length: 16; CDR3: CATFGGGAGVGQPQHF
V: TRBV7-6; J: TRBJ2-7; length: 18; CDR3: CASSLESGESLLTYEQYF
V: TRBV19; J: TRBJ1-4; length: 15; CDR3: CASRLTGLGDEKLFF
V: TRBV6-6; J: TRBJ1-6; length: 15; CDR3: CASRAGTGSNSPLHF
V: TRBV25-1; J: TRBJ1-1; length: 13; CDR3: CASITGSNTEAFF
V: TRBV12-5; J: TRBJ1-2; length: 13; CDR3: CASGLGEKYGYTF
V: TRBV11-2; J: TRBJ1-1; length: 15; CDR3: CASTLDRGQNTEAFF
V: TRBV7-9; J: TRBJ2-1; length: 16; CDR3: CSSSRIPGHPSDEQFF
V: TRBV11-2; J: TRBJ2-2; length: 15; CDR3: CASIKGQGNTGELFF
V: TRBV27; J: TRBJ1-6; length: 15; CDR3: CASSRRGVSNSPLHF
V: TRBV5-1; J: TRBJ2-1; length: 21; CDR3: CASSTGTSGQVTLSSYNEQFF
V: TRBV9; J: TRBJ2-3; length: 15; CDR3: CASSVVGLDTDTQYF
V: TRBV9; J: TRBJ2-1; length: 23; CDR3: CASSVAPIGTSGRWGSSYNEQFF
V: TRBV7-9; J: TRBJ2-1; length: 11; CDR3: CASSPGGEQFF
V: TRBV14; J: TRBJ1-2; length: 15; CDR3: CASSPGQGSFYGYTF
V: TRBV7-9; J: TRBJ2-5; length: 13; CDR3: CASSSQAGETQYF
V: TRBV2; J: TRBJ1-2; length: 13; CDR3: CASRQGQDYGYTF
V: TRBV27; J: TRBJ2-7; length: 14; CDR3: CASSSTTSGREQYF
V: TRBV9; J: TRBJ2-5; length: 18; CDR3: CASSDGTSGMPFQETQYF
V: TRBV14; J: TRBJ2-1; length: 19; CDR3: CASSAPGLAGPSSYNEQFF